What follows are 4 T cell receptor beta chains derived from one specimen sequenced in a study of blood T cell repertoires in COVID-19. The data were produced by immunoSEQ multiplex PCR, yet TCRdb's version contains in-frame clones alone and is incomplete. Of 87,000 or so clones in the sample, more than 75% are singletons; the top ten hold 4.9%. Sequencing used peripheral blood. These receptors were taken from a woman older than 75 with acute or convalescent COVID-19.

The gene calls are TRBV27 and TRBJ2-3; perhaps TRBD1 as D (6 bases). The CDR3 runs 13 residues. CDR1 and CDR2 from the germline V gene are MNHEY and SMNVEV (reference sequence). V dropped 5 bases and J dropped 6 bases, with 12 bases sitting between them. DNA of the CDR3: TGTGCCAGCAGTGCTACAGGGTCGGATACGCAGTATTTT. Protein: CASSATGSDTQYF.

The chain links TRBV9 to TRBJ2-5; the match to TRBD1 covers 7 bases. The V and J ends lost 0 bases and 5 bases, in that order; junction bases with no gene match: 1. CDR1 is SGDLS, CDR2 YYNGEE, per germline. The CDR3 extends over 13 amino acids. CDR3 region: CASSVEQGETQYF. CDR3 coding DNA: TGTGCCAGCAGCGTAGAACAGGGGGAGACCCAGTACTTC.

The chain joins TRBV19 to TRBJ1-6; no firm D call. CDR1 is LNHDA and CDR2 is SQIVND in the germline V gene (reference sequence). This CDR3 has 14 amino acids. With 6 bases removed from V and 10 bases from J, the gap between germline ends came to 16 bases. CDR3 residues: CASSPASAGSPLHF. CDR3 bases: TGTGCCAGTAGCCCGGCCAGCGCGGGGTCACCCCTCCACTTT.

The rearrangement joins TRBV7-9 to TRBJ2-7; D remains unclear. The V end lost 1 base, the J end lost 3 bases, and 7 bases lay between the germline ends. This CDR3 contains 13 residues. Germline-derived CDR1 and CDR2 are SEHNR and FQNEAQ (reference sequence). CDR3 bases: TGTGCCAGCAGCTTAGTCCGTAGCTACGAGCAGTACTTC. As protein: CASSLVRSYEQYF.